This T cell receptor (beta chain) is drawn from a study of early stage breast cancer tumors. For the study at large: Average read coverage per sample was 7.5 to 10-fold.

This clone has a single count. Antigen: not known. Each sample had two DNA replicates, roughly 0.48 ug blood or roughly 1.4 ug tissue. Only in-frame clones appear in the TCRdb table, and some are missing; sequencing was by immunoSEQ multiplex PCR. The sample gives 50,000 to 75,000 clones, 60% to 85% of which show up once; less than 4% is in the top ten. Study outcomes and limitations: Commonly generated sequences made up most enriched TCRB sequences shared between patients.

This CDR3 is 14 amino acids long. The germline CDR1 and CDR2 sequences are MNHEY and SVGAGI. Trimming stripped 6 bases from V and 0 bases from J, with 6 bases between. Sequenced input: blood. The sequence was obtained from a person between 30 and 45 years old with breast cancer. The chain employs TRBV6-5 and TRBJ2-6, with D maybe TRBD2 (5 bases). In DNA, the CDR3 is TGTGCCAGCAGACGGGGCTCTGGGGCCAACGTCCTGACTTTC. This translates into CASRRGSGANVLTF.